These 15 T cell receptor beta chains were sequenced from one sample in a study of metastatic and nonmetastatic thyroid tumors. TCRdb called clones again from the PCR reads with MiXCR. The sample includes more than 85,000 clones, around 7.8% of them seen just once. None of the patients had undergone any treatment ahead of thyroid surgery. Specimen: blood. Receptor source: a female donor with papillary thyroid cancer or a benign thyroid nodule (not recorded which). Some clones in this sample may be carry-over from other donors' samples.

About this clone itself: Given a much more abundant clone one base away, this may be a read error. The CDR3 region is CSEWPGTGNYGYTF. The CDR3 DNA sequence: TGCAGTGAATGGCCAGGGACGGGTAACTATGGCTACACCTTC. The chain couples TRBV20-1 to TRBJ1-2, with a weak D call TRBD1 (5 bases). From germline, CDR1 is DFQATT and CDR2 SNEGSKA (reference sequence). The CDR3 covers 14 residues. Trimming took off 7 bases at V and 1 base at J, with 16 bases between the two ends.

There are many counts of this clone. This chain joins TRBV7-3 and TRBJ2-7; D is unresolved. The CDR3 is 13 amino acids. Germline CDR1 and CDR2: SGHTA and FQGTGA. V lost 6 bases and J lost 5, with 14 bases in between. Written as DNA, the CDR3 is TGTGCCAGCAGTTCAACACGAGGTGACGAGCAGTACTTC. This sequence encodes CASSSTRGDEQYF.

The sample holds many counts of this clone. The chain couples TRBV7-2 to TRBJ2-5; 9 bases are a match to TRBD1. Germline values: CDR1 SGHTA, CDR2 FQGNSA. The length of the CDR3 is 16 residues. J was trimmed by 7 bases and V by 2 bases; bases with no gene match: 11. The CDR3 bases are TGTGCCAGCAGCTTACGCCATACAGGGGGCGCGGGGACCCAGTACTTC. This encodes CASSLRHTGGAGTQYF.

This clone was seen at least ten times. Compared with germline, one end of the junction differs, possibly owing to a read error. V gene TRBV12-3 or TRBV12-4 combines with J gene TRBJ1-2; D is undetermined. This CDR3 region has 14 residues. The CDR3 DNA follows: TGTGCCGGCAGTTCCTTGCTGAAAACTACTGGCTACACCTTC. Protein sequence: CAGSSLLKTTGYTF.

This clone was detected ten times or more. The chain couples TRBV5-1 to TRBJ2-1, with D possibly TRBD1 on 6 matching bases. Trimming cost V 3 bases and J 0 bases, with 16 bases left between them. The CDR3 runs 17 residues. Germline loops: CDR1 SGHRS, CDR2 YFSETQ. The CDR3 protein is CASSSETGKGSYNEQFF. The CDR3 nucleotides are TGCGCCAGCAGCTCGGAGACAGGAAAGGGCTCCTACAATGAGCAGTTCTTC.

This clone was detected many times. This rearrangement joins TRBV27 to TRBJ1-6; no definite D call. This CDR3 is 15 amino acids long. Between the trimmed V and J ends, which lost 4 bases and 7 bases, there was a span of 14 bases. From germline, CDR1 is MNHEY and CDR2 SMNVEV (reference sequence). CDR3 amino acids: CASSSAVLVNSPLHF. The CDR3, as DNA: TGTGCCAGCAGTTCCGCAGTGTTGGTCAATTCACCCCTCCACTTT.

This clone appeared many times. The J gene is TRBJ2-1, the V gene TRBV20-1, with TRBD2 matching 10 bases. The length of the CDR3 is 15 residues. The trim removed 3 bases at V and 4 bases at J, leaving 6 bases unmatched. CDR1 is DFQATT, CDR2 SNEGSKA, per germline (reference sequence). The CDR3 sequence: CSASTSGAKYNEQFF. CDR3 coding DNA: TGCAGTGCTAGTACTAGCGGGGCCAAATACAATGAGCAGTTCTTC.

As regards this clone: This may be a read error: a much more frequent sequence differs by one nucleotide. The chain couples TRBV25-1 to TRBJ1-6; D is possibly TRBD1 (6 bases). CDR3 length equals 14 residues. Per germline, CDR1 MGHDK and CDR2 SYGVNS. Trimming took 5 bases from V and 9 from J, leaving 14 bases between them. DNA for the CDR3: TGTGCCAGCAGTTACTACCGGGACATTTCACCCCTCCACTTT. Translating gives CASSYYRDISPLHF.

This clone has at least ten counts. V gene TRBV29-1 combines with J gene TRBJ1-1; 8 nucleotides agree with TRBD1. V shed 7 bases and J 6 bases; nucleotides not matched to a gene: 13. This CDR3 has 14 residues. Germline values: CDR1 SQVTM, CDR2 ANQGSEA. This CDR3 is CSALQGDPRPEAFF. The CDR3 DNA follows: TGCAGCGCCCTACAGGGGGACCCGCGGCCTGAAGCTTTCTTT.

This clone occurred many times. The chain is built from TRBV5-1 and TRBJ2-2; D call uncertain. Looked up from germline, CDR1 is SGHRS and CDR2 is YFSETQ. The CDR3 loop spans 17 amino acids. The V gene lost 4 bases and the J gene lost 0 bases, with 16 bases spanning the gap. CDR3 region: CASSPDPPPSNTGELFF. CDR3 nucleotide sequence: TGCGCCAGCAGCCCGGACCCCCCCCCTTCGAACACCGGGGAGCTGTTTTTT.

The chain recombines TRBV27 with TRBJ1-6; weak D call: TRBD1 (5 bases). This CDR3 has 17 residues. CDR1 MNHEY and CDR2 SMNVEV come from the germline V gene (reference sequence). The V and J ends lost 0 bases and 8 bases respectively, with 17 bases between them. The DNA of the CDR3 is TGTGCCAGCAGTTTATCTTGGGGTGGGGACCAGGATTCACCCCTCCACTTT. This translates into CASSLSWGGDQDSPLHF.

This clone occurred many times. V gene TRBV11-2 combines with J gene TRBJ1-5; D gene ambiguous. Trimming pared 2 bases from V and 0 bases from J, leaving 11 bases between. The germline gives CDR1 SGHAT, CDR2 FQNNGV. The CDR3 contains 16 residues. The CDR3 DNA sequence: TGTGCCAGCAGCTTATCAGTGATCTATAGCAATCAGCCCCAGCATTTT. Amino acids: CASSLSVIYSNQPQHF.

This clone has ten or more counts. DNA of the CDR3: TGTGCCAGCATGGGACAGGGGGAGTACGAGCAGTACTTC. This sequence encodes CASMGQGEYEQYF. The gene calls are TRBV6-1 and TRBJ2-7, with 11 positions matching TRBD1. This CDR3 spans 13 amino acids. Trimming at V came to 7 bases and at J to 4 bases, leaving 3 bases not matched to a gene. Germline loops: CDR1 MNHNS, CDR2 SASEGT.

This clone was detected ten times or more. The chain joins TRBV5-4 to TRBJ2-2, with D perhaps TRBD1 (6 bases). CDR1 is SGHNT and CDR2 is YYREEE in the germline V gene (reference sequence). V lost 2 bases and J lost 4, with 12 bases in between. CDR3 length equals 15 residues. CDR3 nucleotide sequence: TGTGCCAGCAGCTTAATGGGGGCCAGCACCGGGGAGCTGTTTTTT. The encoded protein is CASSLMGASTGELFF.

This clone was counted once. A read error may produce the germline difference seen at one junction end. This sequence joins TRBV5-6 and TRBJ2-2; 9 nucleotides agree with TRBD1. The CDR3 contains 15 residues. From germline, CDR1 is SGHDT and CDR2 YYEEEE. Here the CDR3 reads CAISLLQGAIGELFF. CDR3 DNA sequence: TGTGCCATCAGCTTGCTACAGGGGGCGATCGGGGAGCTGTTTTTT. Variable domain in full (rest from reference TRBV5-6 and TRBJ2-2): DAGVTQSPTHLIKTRGQQVTLRCSPKSGHDTVSWYQQALGQGPQFIFQYYEEEERQRGNFPDRFSGHQFPNYSSELNVNALLLGDSALYLCAISLLQGAIGELFFGEGSRLTVL.